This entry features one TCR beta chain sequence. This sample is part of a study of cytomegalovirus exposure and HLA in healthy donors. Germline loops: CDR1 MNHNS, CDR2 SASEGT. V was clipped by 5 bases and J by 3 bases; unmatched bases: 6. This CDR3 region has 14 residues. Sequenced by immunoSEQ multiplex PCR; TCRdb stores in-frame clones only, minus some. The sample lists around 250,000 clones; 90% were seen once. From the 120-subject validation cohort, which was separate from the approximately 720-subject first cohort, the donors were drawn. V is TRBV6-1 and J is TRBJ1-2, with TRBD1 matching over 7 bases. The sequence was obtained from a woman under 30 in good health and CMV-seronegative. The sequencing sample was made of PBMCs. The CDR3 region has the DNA TGTGCCAGCAGTAAACAGGGGACGGACTATGGCTACACCTTC. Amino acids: CASSKQGTDYGYTF.